This TCR beta chain was captured by sequencing in a study of T cell responses to AZD1222 COVID-19 vaccine. Points from the study as a whole: Reportedly, nearly half of unique spike TCRs recognized epitopes outside B.1.351/B.1.1.7 mutations. It was only after the peak T cell response that any repertoires were sampled. Just a handful of AZD1222 recipients tested seropositive at baseline.

This clone showed up just once. Its target is not known. Generated by immunoSEQ multiplex PCR, the TCRdb table keeps only in-frame clones and is missing some. The sample comprises hundreds of thousands of clones, roughly 91% of which are singletons, and about 1% rests with the top ten. The germline gives CDR1 SGHTA, CDR2 FQGTGA. The ends were cut back, 6 bases at V and 8 bases at J, with 13 bases in the middle. The CDR3 spans 13 residues. This chain links TRBV7-3 with TRBJ2-2; perhaps TRBD1 as D (5 bases). The clonotype was recovered from an adult in good health. Here the sequenced sample was peripheral blood, taken on day 0 of MenACWY control vaccination. For the CDR3, the DNA is TGTGCCAGCAGGCACCAGGGCCCTGGGGAGCTGTTTTTT. Protein: CASRHQGPGELFF.